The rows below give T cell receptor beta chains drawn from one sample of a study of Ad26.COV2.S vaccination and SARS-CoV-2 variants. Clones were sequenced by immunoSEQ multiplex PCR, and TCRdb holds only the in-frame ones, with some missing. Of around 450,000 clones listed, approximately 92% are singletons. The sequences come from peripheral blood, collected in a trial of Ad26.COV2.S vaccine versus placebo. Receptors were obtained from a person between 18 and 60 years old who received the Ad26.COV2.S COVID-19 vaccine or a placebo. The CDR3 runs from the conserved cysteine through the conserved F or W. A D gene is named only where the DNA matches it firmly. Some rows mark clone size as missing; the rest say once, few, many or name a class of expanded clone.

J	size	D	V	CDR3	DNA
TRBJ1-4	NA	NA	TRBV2	CASSEAGQSEKLFF	TGTGCCAGCAGTGAAGCTGGACAGAGTGAAAAACTGTTTTTT
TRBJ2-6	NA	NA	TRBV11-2	CASSKPGAGANVLTF	TGTGCCAGCAGCAAACCAGGGGCTGGGGCCAACGTCCTGACTTTC
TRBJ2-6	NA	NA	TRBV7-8	CASSFRESSGANVLTF	TGTGCCAGCAGCTTCCGAGAGTCCTCTGGGGCCAACGTCCTGACTTTC
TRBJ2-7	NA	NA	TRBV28	CASSTSSLGGEQYF	TGTGCCAGCAGTACATCCTCGCTTGGAGGAGAGCAGTACTTC
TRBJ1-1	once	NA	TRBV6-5	CASSLSADRQAFF	TGTGCCAGCAGCCTCTCCGCTGACAGACAAGCTTTCTTT
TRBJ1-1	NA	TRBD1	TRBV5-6	CASSLDRGTEAFF	TGTGCCAGCAGTTTAGACAGGGGCACTGAAGCTTTCTTT
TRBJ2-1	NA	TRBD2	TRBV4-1	CASSSRTSGHREQFF	TGCGCCAGCAGTTCTCGGACTAGCGGCCACCGTGAGCAGTTCTTC
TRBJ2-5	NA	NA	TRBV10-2	CASRDPPGRKEETQYF	TGCGCCAGCAGGGACCCTCCGGGACGCAAAGAAGAGACCCAGTACTTC
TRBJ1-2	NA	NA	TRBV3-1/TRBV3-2	CASSQDISQGVASGYTF	TGTGCCAGCAGCCAAGATATATCCCAGGGAGTAGCTAGTGGCTACACCTTC
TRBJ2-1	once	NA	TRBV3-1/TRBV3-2	CASSPGSPISSDNEQFF	TGTGCCAGCAGCCCGGGTAGTCCCATTTCTTCCGACAATGAGCAGTTCTTC
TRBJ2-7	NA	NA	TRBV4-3	CASSQQAQSRGTYEQYF	TGCGCCAGCAGCCAACAAGCCCAGAGCAGGGGTACCTACGAGCAGTACTTC
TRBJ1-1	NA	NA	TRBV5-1	CASSSPQGEAFF	TGCGCCAGCAGCTCACCACAGGGAGAAGCTTTCTTT
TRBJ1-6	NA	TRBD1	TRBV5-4	CASSLGTGASLPLHF	TGTGCCAGCAGCTTAGGGACAGGGGCCTCTTTACCCCTCCACTTT
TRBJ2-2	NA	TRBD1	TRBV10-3	CAISPGQGISGELFF	TGTGCCATCAGCCCGGGACAGGGGATCTCCGGGGAGCTGTTTTTT
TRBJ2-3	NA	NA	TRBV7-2	CASSFNWGGATDTQYF	TGTGCCAGCAGCTTTAATTGGGGGGGGGCAACAGATACGCAGTATTTT
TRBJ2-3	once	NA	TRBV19	CASTGWVGTQYF	TGTGCCAGTACAGGTTGGGTCGGTACGCAGTATTTT
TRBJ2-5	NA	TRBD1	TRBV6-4	CASSPIRQGAFHQETQYF	TGTGCCAGCAGCCCAATTAGACAGGGGGCCTTCCATCAAGAGACCCAGTACTTC
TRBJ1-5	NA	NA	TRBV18	CASSADRINQPQHF	TGTGCCAGCTCAGCCGACAGAATCAATCAGCCCCAGCATTTT